Detailed here is one TCR beta chain. It lacks a known antigen. One junction end does not reproduce the germline sequence, and a read error may be involved. This sample stems from a study of blood T cell repertoires in COVID-19 (TCRdb year 2020). With regard to the full study: Samples from collaborators originated in the United States, Italy and Spain and spanned both the acute and convalescent phases of COVID-19. The material from the prospective study consisted of cDNA or gDNA derived from T cells, B-cell-depleted T cells, or PBMCs. The dataset comprised deeply sampled blood TCRbeta repertoires from subjects exposed to, actively infected with, or recovered from COVID-19. The repertoires were released in a freely available public database intended as a resource for research on the immune response to SARS-CoV-2. Samples were obtained from the ongoing ImmuneRACE study (first 160 participants) and from about 1,300 subjects provided by 6 global collaborators. Nearly every sample came with metadata listing a de-identified subject ID, COVID-19 status, age in years and sex. HLA class I and class II types, where available, came from metadata supplied by the sample provider rather than from assay-based typing. What the work shows at the level of the full study, not this receptor alone: How much clinical and demographic metadata was included differed by source and by participant, and the metadata was provided uncurated.

TCRbeta CDR3 regions were amplified from genomic DNA using the immunoSEQ Assay, a bias-controlled multiplex PCR. Per the original workflow: Nucleated cell counts per sample were estimated from amplification of reference gene primers within the assay. Sequence reads were collapsed and filtered to measure the absolute abundance of every unique TCRbeta CDR3 rearrangement. For each sample, productive Simpson clonality was calculated as the square root of Simpson's diversity index over productive rearrangements. The table was pulled from immuneACCESS by TCRdb, which kept in-frame rearrangements only. Such tables lose some clones; where checked, under half of the loss comes from unresolved V genes, and the rest has no known cause. V and J calls and clone size are those listed in that table; D and trimming were worked out from the DNA. This sample lists about 180,000 clones; 65% to 90% were detected once. The ten largest clonotypes hold roughly 8.7% of the sample.

From its cysteine to its phenylalanine, the CDR3 spans 16 amino acids. Just CDR3 DNA is preserved here, 48 bases in frame from base 1. Based on the germline V gene (reference sequence), the CDR1 and CDR2 sequences are SGHNT and YYREEE. Each collaborating institution followed its own protocols to collect whole blood in K2EDTA tubes. For TCRbeta analysis, collaborator samples were shipped as frozen whole blood, as isolated PBMCs, or as DNA extracted from either sample type. The chain links TRBV5-4 with TRBJ2-1; 9 nucleotides in the junction match TRBD2. This TCR was recovered from a man between 45 and 60 years old with active or convalescent COVID-19. The material sequenced was peripheral blood. The CDR3 loop reads CASSLGGLAGFDEQFF. The bases read TGTGCCAGCAGTTTGGGGGGGCTAGCGGGGTTCGATGAGCAGTTCTTC.